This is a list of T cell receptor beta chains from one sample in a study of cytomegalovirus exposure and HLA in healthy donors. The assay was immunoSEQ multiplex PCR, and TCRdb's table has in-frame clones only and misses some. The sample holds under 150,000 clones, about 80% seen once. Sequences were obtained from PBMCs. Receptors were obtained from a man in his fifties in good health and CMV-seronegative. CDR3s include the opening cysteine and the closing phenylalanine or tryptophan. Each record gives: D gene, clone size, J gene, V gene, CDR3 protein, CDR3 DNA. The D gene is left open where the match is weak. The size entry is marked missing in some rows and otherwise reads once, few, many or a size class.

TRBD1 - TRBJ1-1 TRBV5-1 CASSRGQVGRNLNTEAFF TGCGCCAGCAGCCGGGGACAGGTGGGCCGCAATCTTAACACTGAAGCTTTCTTT
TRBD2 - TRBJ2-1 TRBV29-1 CSVEVGMSGGFSYNEQFF TGCAGCGTTGAAGTGGGAATGTCGGGAGGGTTCTCCTACAATGAGCAGTTCTTC
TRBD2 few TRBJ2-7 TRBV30 CAWSAGGYEQYF TGTGCCTGGAGTGCGGGGGGATACGAGCAGTACTTC
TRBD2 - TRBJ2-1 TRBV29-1 CSVEDTGGPYNEQFF TGCAGCGTTGAAGACACGGGAGGGCCCTACAATGAGCAGTTCTTC
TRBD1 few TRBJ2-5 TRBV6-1 CASIPGQGVQETQYF TGTGCCAGCATTCCCGGGCAGGGGGTACAAGAGACCCAGTACTTC
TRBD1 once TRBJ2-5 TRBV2 CASTGQGAVETQYF TGTGCCAGCACTGGACAGGGGGCTGTAGAGACCCAGTACTTC
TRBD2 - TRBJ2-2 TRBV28 CASSYLGLAGGPGELFF TGTGCCAGCAGTTACCTGGGACTAGCGGGAGGTCCCGGGGAGCTGTTTTTT
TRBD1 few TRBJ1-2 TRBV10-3 CAISEDRVEGYTF TGTGCCATCAGTGAGGACAGGGTTGAAGGCTACACCTTC
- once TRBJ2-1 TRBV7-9 CASSSTSRYNEQFF TGTGCCAGCAGCTCGACTTCTCGCTACAATGAGCAGTTCTTC
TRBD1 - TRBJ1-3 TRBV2 CASSVDRGRNTIYF TGTGCCAGCAGTGTCGACAGGGGGCGAAACACCATATATTTT
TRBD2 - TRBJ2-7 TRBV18 CASSSRTSGRNEQYF TGTGCCAGCTCATCCAGGACTAGCGGGAGGAACGAGCAGTACTTC
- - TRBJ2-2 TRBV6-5 CASKGIGSSTGELFF TGTGCCAGCAAGGGGATAGGTAGCAGCACCGGGGAGCTGTTTTTT
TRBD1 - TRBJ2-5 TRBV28 CASSLQQGAETQYF TGTGCCAGCAGTTTACAACAGGGGGCAGAGACCCAGTACTTC
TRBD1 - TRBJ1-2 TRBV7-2 CASSRTGYGYTF TGTGCCAGCAGCCGGACAGGCTATGGCTACACCTTC
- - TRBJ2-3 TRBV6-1 CASSSGDTQYF TGTGCCAGCAGCTCGGGTGATACGCAGTATTTT
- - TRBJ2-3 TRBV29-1 CSAGLMGDTQYF TGCAGCGCTGGACTAATGGGCGATACGCAGTATTTT
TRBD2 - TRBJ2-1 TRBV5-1 CASSSTGTSDNEQFF TGCGCCAGCAGCTCTACCGGGACTAGTGACAATGAGCAGTTCTTC
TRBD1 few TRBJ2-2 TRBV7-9 CASSHETGGIAGELFF TGTGCCAGCAGCCATGAGACAGGGGGCATCGCCGGGGAGCTGTTTTTT
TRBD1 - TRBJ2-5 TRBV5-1 CASSATGSGETQYF TGCGCCAGCAGCGCGACAGGGAGCGGAGAGACCCAGTACTTC
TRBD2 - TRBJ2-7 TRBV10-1 CASSESDSGRYEQYF TGCGCCAGCAGTGAGTCGGATAGCGGGAGGTACGAGCAGTACTTC
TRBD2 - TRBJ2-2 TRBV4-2 CASSPSGAGGPETTGELFF TGTGCCAGCAGCCCGAGTGGGGCGGGAGGGCCCGAGACCACCGGGGAGCTGTTTTTT
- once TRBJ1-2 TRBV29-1 CSVEHEQGGGYTF TGCAGCGTTGAGCATGAACAGGGCGGTGGCTACACCTTC
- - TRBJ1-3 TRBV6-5 CASRPQGPGNTIYF TGTGCCAGCAGGCCCCAGGGTCCTGGAAACACCATATATTTT
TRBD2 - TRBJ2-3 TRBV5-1 CASSLDPVLPGLAGVGDTQYF TGCGCCAGCAGCTTGGATCCTGTCTTACCGGGACTAGCGGGAGTTGGAGATACGCAGTATTTT
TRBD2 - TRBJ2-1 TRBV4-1 CASSTQGLAYNEQFF TGCGCCAGCAGCACTCAGGGACTAGCCTACAATGAGCAGTTCTTC
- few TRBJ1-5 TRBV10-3 CAISWTDSNQPQHF TGTGCCATCAGTTGGACAGATAGCAATCAGCCCCAGCATTTT
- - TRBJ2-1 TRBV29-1 CSVGYNEQFF TGCAGCGTCGGTTACAATGAGCAGTTCTTC
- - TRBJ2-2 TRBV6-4 CASKQNEDTGELFF TGTGCCAGCAAGCAAAACGAAGACACCGGGGAGCTGTTTTTT